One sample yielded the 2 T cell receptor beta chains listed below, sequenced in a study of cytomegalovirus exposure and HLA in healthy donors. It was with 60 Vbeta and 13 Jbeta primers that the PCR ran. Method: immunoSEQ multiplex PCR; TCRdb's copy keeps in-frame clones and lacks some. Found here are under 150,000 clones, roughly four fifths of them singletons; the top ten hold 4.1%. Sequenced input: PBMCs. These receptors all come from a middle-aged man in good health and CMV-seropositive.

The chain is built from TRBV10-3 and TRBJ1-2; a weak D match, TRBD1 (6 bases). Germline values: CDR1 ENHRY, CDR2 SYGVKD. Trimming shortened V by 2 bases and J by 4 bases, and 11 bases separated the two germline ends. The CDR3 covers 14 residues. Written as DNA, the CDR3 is TGTGCCATCAGTGAGGCTACAGGGCGCTATGGCTACACCTTC. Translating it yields CAISEATGRYGYTF.

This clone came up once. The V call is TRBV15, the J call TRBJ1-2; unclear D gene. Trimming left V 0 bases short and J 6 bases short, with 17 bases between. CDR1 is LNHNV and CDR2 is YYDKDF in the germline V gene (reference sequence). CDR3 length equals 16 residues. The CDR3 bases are TGTGCCACCAGCAGAGATCGAGGGAGCCCAGGTGATGGCTACACCTTC. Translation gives CATSRDRGSPGDGYTF. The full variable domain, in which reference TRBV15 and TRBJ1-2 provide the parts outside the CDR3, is DAMVIQNPRYQVTQFGKPVTLSCSQTLNHNVMYWYQQKSSQAPKLLFHYYDKDFNNEADTPDNFQSRRPNTSFCFLDIRSPGLGDTAMYLCATSRDRGSPGDGYTFGSGTRLTVV.